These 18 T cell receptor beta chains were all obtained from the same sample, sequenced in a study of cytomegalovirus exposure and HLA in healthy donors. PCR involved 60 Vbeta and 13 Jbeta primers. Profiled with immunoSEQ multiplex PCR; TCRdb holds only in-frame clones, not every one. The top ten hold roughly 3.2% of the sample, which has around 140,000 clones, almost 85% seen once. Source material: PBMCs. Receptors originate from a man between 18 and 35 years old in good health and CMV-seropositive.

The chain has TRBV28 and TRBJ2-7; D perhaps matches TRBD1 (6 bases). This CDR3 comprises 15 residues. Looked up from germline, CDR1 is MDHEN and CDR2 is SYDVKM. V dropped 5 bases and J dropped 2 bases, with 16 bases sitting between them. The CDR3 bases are TGTGCCAGCAGTGTCGGGACACCGCTTACCTACGAGCAGTACTTC. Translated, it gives CASSVGTPLTYEQYF.

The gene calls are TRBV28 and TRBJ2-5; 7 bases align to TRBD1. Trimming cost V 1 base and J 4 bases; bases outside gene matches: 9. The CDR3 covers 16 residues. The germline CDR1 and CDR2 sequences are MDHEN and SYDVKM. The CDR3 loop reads CASSLSRQGKLETQYF. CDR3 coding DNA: TGTGCCAGCAGTTTATCGAGACAGGGAAAGTTAGAGACCCAGTACTTC.

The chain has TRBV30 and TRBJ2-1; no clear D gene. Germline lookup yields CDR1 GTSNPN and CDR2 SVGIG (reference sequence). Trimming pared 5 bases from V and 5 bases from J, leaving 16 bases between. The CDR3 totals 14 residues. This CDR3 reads CAWSAWVDNNEQFF. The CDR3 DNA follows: TGTGCCTGGTCCGCCTGGGTTGACAACAATGAGCAGTTCTTC.

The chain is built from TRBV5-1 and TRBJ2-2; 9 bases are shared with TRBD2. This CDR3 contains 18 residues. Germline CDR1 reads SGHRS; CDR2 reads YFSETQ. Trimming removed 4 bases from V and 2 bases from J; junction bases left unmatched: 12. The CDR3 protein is CASSLPQAGGVNTGELFF. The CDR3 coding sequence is TGCGCCAGCAGCCTCCCCCAGGCGGGAGGGGTAAACACCGGGGAGCTGTTTTTT. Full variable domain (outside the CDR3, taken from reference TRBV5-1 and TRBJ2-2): KAGVTQTPRYLIKTRGQQVTLSCSPISGHRSVSWYQQTPGQGLQFLFEYFSETQRNKGNFPGRFSGRQFSNSRSEMNVSTLELGDSALYLCASSLPQAGGVNTGELFFGEGSRLTVL.

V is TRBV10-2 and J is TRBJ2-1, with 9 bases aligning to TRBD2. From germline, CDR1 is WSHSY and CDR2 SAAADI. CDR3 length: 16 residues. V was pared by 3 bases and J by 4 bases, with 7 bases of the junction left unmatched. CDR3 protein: CASSDSGTSWYNEQFF. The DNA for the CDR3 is TGCGCCAGCAGTGACTCCGGGACTAGCTGGTACAATGAGCAGTTCTTC.

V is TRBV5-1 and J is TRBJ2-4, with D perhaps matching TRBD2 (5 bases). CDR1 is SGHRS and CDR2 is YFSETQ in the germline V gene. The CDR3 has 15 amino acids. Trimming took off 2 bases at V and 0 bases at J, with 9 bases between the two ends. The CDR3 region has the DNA TGCGCCAGCAGCTTACGGGGTATAGCCAAAAACATTCAGTACTTC. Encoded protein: CASSLRGIAKNIQYF.

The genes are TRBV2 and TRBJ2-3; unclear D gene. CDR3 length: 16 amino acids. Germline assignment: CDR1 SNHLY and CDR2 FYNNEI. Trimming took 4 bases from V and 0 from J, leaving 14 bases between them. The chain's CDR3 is CASSGWRLSSTDTQYF. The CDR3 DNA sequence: TGTGCCAGCAGTGGGTGGCGGTTATCTAGCACAGATACGCAGTATTTT.

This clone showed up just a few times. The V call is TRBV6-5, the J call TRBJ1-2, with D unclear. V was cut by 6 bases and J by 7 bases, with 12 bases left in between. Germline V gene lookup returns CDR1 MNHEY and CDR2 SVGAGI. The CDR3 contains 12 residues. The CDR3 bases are TGTGCCAGCAGAACGGGGTCCGGTGGCTACACCTTC. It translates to CASRTGSGGYTF.

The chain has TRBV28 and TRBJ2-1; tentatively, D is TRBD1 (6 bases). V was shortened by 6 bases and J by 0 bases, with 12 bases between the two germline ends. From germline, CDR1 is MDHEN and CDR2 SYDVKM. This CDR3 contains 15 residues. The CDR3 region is CASSPDSYSYNEQFF. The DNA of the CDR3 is TGTGCCAGCAGCCCGGACAGCTACTCCTACAATGAGCAGTTCTTC.

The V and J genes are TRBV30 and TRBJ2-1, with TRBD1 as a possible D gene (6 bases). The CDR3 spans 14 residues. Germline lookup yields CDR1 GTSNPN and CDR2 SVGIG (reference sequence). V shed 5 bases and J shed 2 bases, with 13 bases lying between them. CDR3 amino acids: CAWGRDTPYNEQFF. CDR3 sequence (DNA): TGTGCCTGGGGCCGGGACACACCCTACAATGAGCAGTTCTTC. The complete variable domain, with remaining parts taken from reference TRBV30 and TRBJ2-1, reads SQTIHQWPATLVQPVGSPLSLECTVEGTSNPNLYWYRQAAGRGLQLLFYSVGIGQISSEVPQNLSASRPQDRQFILSSKKLLLSDSGFYLCAWGRDTPYNEQFFGPGTRLTVL.

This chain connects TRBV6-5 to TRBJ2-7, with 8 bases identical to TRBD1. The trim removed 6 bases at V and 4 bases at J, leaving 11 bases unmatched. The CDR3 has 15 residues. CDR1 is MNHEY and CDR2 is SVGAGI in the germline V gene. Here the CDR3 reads CASRPWDRRSYEQYF. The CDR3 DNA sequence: TGTGCCAGCAGACCTTGGGACAGGCGGTCATACGAGCAGTACTTC.

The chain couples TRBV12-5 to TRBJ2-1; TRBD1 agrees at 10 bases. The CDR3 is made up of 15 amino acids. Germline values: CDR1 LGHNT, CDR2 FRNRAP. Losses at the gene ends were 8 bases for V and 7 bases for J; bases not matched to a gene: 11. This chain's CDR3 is CASRKGQGSGNEQFF. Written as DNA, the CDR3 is TGTGCTAGTAGGAAGGGACAGGGGAGTGGGAATGAGCAGTTCTTC.

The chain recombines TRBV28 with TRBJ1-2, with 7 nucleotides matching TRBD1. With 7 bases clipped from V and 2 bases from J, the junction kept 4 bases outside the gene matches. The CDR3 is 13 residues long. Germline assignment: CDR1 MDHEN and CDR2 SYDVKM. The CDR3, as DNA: TGTGCCAGCACCCGACAGGGAAACTATGGCTACACCTTC. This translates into CASTRQGNYGYTF.

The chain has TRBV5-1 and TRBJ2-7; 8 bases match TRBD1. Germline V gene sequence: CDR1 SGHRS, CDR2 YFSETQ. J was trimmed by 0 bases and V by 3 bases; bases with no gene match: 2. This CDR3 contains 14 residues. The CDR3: CASSSGTGSYEQYF. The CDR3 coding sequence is TGCGCCAGCAGCTCTGGGACAGGCTCCTACGAGCAGTACTTC.

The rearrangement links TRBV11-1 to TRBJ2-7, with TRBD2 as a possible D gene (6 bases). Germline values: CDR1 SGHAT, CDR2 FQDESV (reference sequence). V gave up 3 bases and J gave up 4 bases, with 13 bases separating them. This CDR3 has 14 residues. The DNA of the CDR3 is TGTGCCAGCAGCTTCCTCCAGGGAGGATACGAGCAGTACTTC. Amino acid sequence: CASSFLQGGYEQYF.

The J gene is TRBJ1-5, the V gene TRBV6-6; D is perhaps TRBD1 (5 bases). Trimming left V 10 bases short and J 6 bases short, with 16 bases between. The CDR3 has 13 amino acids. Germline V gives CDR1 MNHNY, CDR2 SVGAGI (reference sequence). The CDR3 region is CAIGAQGSQPQHF. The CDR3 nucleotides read TGTGCCATAGGAGCCCAGGGTTCTCAGCCCCAGCATTTT.

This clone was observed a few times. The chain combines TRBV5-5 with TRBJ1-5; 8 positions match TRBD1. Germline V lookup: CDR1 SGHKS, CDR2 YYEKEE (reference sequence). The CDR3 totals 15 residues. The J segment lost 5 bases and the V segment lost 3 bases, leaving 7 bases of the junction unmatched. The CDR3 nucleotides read TGTGCCAGCAGCTGGGTACAGGGGGACGATCAGCCCCAGCATTTT. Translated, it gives CASSWVQGDDQPQHF.

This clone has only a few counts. The CDR3 DNA follows: TGTGCCAGCAGCTTATACCGGAGGAATACGCAGTATTTT. It yields the protein CASSLYRRNTQYF. This sequence joins TRBV7-3 and TRBJ2-3; D is possibly TRBD2 (5 bases). Germline V gene data show CDR1 as SGHTA and CDR2 as FQGTGA. The CDR3 sequence is 13 residues long. Trimming shortened V by 2 bases and J by 7 bases, and 10 bases separated the two germline ends.